The present T cell receptor (beta chain) was sequenced within a study of T-cell reconstitution after alpha-beta-depleted transplantation in children. During its preparation, the TCRbeta library received unique molecular identifiers. One entry per CDR3 protein, called by TCRdb with MiXCR from the PCR reads. The sample lists 190,000 or so distinct CDR3 sequences, 13% to 15% occurring once. With 4 bases clipped from V and 2 bases from J, the junction kept 4 bases outside the gene matches. The CDR3 is 15 amino acids. Looked up from germline, CDR1 is SGHRS and CDR2 is YFSETQ. The chain links TRBV5-1 to TRBJ2-2; TRBD2 matches 8 bases. This specimen was PBMCs from the stem cell graft donor, taken from the stem cell graft. This clonotype was obtained from a human donor who donated a stem cell graft to a child with acute lymphoblastic leukemia. This CDR3 is CASSPGLANTGELFF. DNA of the CDR3: TGCGCCAGCAGCCCAGGACTAGCCAACACCGGGGAGCTGTTTTTT.